The clone carrying this TCR beta chain occurred once. Its cognate antigen is unknown. The data derive from a study of graft-versus-host responses after intestinal transplantation. Findings and caveats of the study: The study found high graft-versus-host to host-versus-graft clonal ratios in allografts of patients with graft-donor T cell macrochimerism.

Measured with immunoSEQ multiplex PCR; TCRdb has only the in-frame clones, and not every one. The sample carries around 20,000 clones, around 78% recorded once. Both intraepithelial and lamina propria lymphocytes were released by processing graft tissue. CDR1 and CDR2 (germline): MNHEY, SMNVEV (reference sequence). V shed 5 bases, J shed 6 bases, and the junction held 12 bases outside the gene matches. This CDR3 contains 15 residues. The source material was ileum tissue, sampled 12 days after intestinal transplant. This rearrangement joins TRBV27 to TRBJ2-7; 8 nucleotides match TRBD2. This clonotype originated in a human patient who received an intestinal transplant, so some T cells may come from the graft donor. This chain's CDR3 is CASSLDGTRVGEQYF. DNA for the CDR3: TGTGCCAGCAGTCTTGACGGGACTAGGGTGGGCGAGCAGTACTTC.